The clone carrying this TCR beta chain was detected a few times. Its antigen is as yet unknown. The data derive from a study of T-cell memory formation after mild COVID-19. About the study: TCR clusters largely stayed donor specific.

Constant-segment primers and 5'RACE yielded cDNA libraries for TCR alpha and TCR beta, each carrying sample barcodes and UMIs. In TCRdb, the 5' RACE reads were re-called with MiXCR into one record per CDR3 protein. The sample has hundreds of thousands of distinct CDR3 sequences; nearly 25% are singletons. Study outcomes and limitations: Most CD4+ clones that shrank were in CM and EM, while CD8+ ones turned up in EMRA. SARS-CoV-2 specificity of second-wave clones peaking day 37 was unconfirmed.

Germline CDR1 reads LGHDT; CDR2 reads YNNKEL (reference sequence). The CDR3 loop spans 16 amino acids. V gave up 5 bases and J gave up 2 bases; unmatched junction bases: 9. Sequenced: PBMCs or a T cell subset sorted from them (not recorded which). The V call is TRBV3-1, the J call TRBJ2-3, with 8 positions matching TRBD2. The clonotype comes from an adult woman who had mild COVID-19 (a few samples of this study predate the infection). Cell type and time point are not known. The CDR3 loop reads CASSVRAGGVTDTQYF. CDR3 nucleotides: TGTGCCAGCAGCGTCCGGGCGGGGGGCGTCACAGATACGCAGTATTTT.